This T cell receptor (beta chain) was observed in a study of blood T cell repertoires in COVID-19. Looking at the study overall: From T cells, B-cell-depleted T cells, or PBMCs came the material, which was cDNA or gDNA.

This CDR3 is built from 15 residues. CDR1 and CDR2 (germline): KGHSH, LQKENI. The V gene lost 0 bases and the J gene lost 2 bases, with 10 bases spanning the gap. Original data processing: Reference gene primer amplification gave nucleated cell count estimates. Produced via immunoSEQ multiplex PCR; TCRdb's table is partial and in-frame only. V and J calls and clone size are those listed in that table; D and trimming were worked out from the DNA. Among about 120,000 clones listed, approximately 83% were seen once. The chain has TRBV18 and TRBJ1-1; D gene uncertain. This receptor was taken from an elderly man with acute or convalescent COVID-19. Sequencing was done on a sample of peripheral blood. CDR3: CASSPPLGANTEAFF. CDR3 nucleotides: TGTGCCAGCTCACCACCGCTAGGAGCAAACACTGAAGCTTTCTTT.